Listed below are T cell receptor beta chains from one sample, sequenced in a study of blood T cell repertoires in COVID-19. Sequenced by immunoSEQ multiplex PCR; TCRdb stores in-frame clones only, minus some. The data contain around 26,000 clones, approximately 70% of them seen just once; the ten biggest clones take up about 7.3%. Sequences were obtained from peripheral blood. The receptors were gathered from a man in his sixties with active or convalescent COVID-19. Each CDR3 is given with its conserved first and last residue. The D gene is left open where the match is weak. Clone size, where shown, is once, few, many, or a class for clones that have expanded.

V gene	D gene	J gene	clone size	CDR3 DNA	CDR3 protein
TRBV5-1	TRBD1	TRBJ2-3	.	TGCGCCAGCAGCCCATACCCGGGACAGGGGATAGATACGCAGTATTTT	CASSPYPGQGIDTQYF
TRBV12-3/TRBV12-4	.	TRBJ1-2	few	TGTGCCAGCAGTTCCATCTATAATTATGGCTACACCTTC	CASSSIYNYGYTF
TRBV3-1/TRBV3-2	.	TRBJ1-4	.	TGTGCCAGCAGCCAAGGGCAGGGAGGGAAAGAAAAACTGTTTTTT	CASSQGQGGKEKLFF
TRBV27	TRBD1	TRBJ1-1	.	TGTGCCAGCAGGGGCCCGACAGGGGGGTGGACTGAAGCTTTCTTT	CASRGPTGGWTEAFF
TRBV7-9	TRBD2	TRBJ2-1	.	TGTGCCAGCAGCCCCCCGGGGAGCGGGAGTAGCAATGAGCAGTTCTTC	CASSPPGSGSSNEQFF
TRBV27	TRBD1	TRBJ1-1	.	TGTGCCAGCAGGTTCCGGGACAGGGTTCCGGCTGAAGCTTTCTTT	CASRFRDRVPAEAFF
TRBV9	TRBD2	TRBJ2-5	once	TGTGCCAGCAGCGTAGGGGGAAGCGGGGCCCAAGAGACCCAGTACTTC	CASSVGGSGAQETQYF
TRBV10-1	TRBD2	TRBJ2-7	.	TGCGCCAGCAGTGAGTCGGGAATAGCGGGAGTCTTCGAGCAGTACTTC	CASSESGIAGVFEQYF
TRBV5-1	.	TRBJ2-7	.	TGCGCCAGCAGCTCGGGGTCGCTACAGCTCTACGAGCAGTACTTC	CASSSGSLQLYEQYF
TRBV12-3/TRBV12-4	.	TRBJ1-2	.	TGTGCCAGCAGCCCCGGCAGGGAAAGGGGCTACACCTTC	CASSPGRERGYTF
TRBV27	TRBD1	TRBJ2-7	few	TGTGCCAGCAGACCACCCCCTACTCCGGGACAGGGAGTAGGGGAGCAGTACTTC	CASRPPPTPGQGVGEQYF
TRBV5-1	.	TRBJ1-5	.	TGCGCCAGCAGCTTGCTTGGGGGCCAGCCCCAGCATTTT	CASSLLGGQPQHF
TRBV6-5	.	TRBJ2-7	.	TGTGCCAGCAGTCTCGGCGGCATCTCCTACGAGCAGTACTTC	CASSLGGISYEQYF
TRBV21-1	.	TRBJ1-1	once	TGTGCCAGCAGCACACCGAGAGGGGGGACAGGGCGTGTAGGGACTGAAGCTTTCTTT	CASSTPRGGTGRVGTEAFF
TRBV6-1	TRBD2	TRBJ2-7	.	TGTGCCAGCAGTGATTGGACTAGCGGGGGCATAACCTACGAGCAGTACTTC	CASSDWTSGGITYEQYF
TRBV10-3	.	TRBJ2-6	.	TGTGCCATCAGTATGACAGACAACCCAACTGGGGCCAACGTCCTGACTTTC	CAISMTDNPTGANVLTF
TRBV10-3	.	TRBJ1-2	.	TGTGCCATCAGTCCGAATGAAAACGGGGGCTACACCTTC	CAISPNENGGYTF
TRBV7-9	TRBD1	TRBJ2-5	.	TGTGCCAGCAGCTTGACAGGGTTACCTCAAGAGACCCAGTACTTC	CASSLTGLPQETQYF
TRBV7-9	.	TRBJ1-2	.	TGTGCCAGCAGCTTCTTCTCCAGCTATGGCTACACCTTC	CASSFFSSYGYTF
TRBV5-1	TRBD1	TRBJ2-7	.	TGCGCCAGCAGGACACCGGGACAGGGGGTCGAGCAGTACTTC	CASRTPGQGVEQYF
TRBV11-3	TRBD1	TRBJ2-7	few	TGTGCCAGCAGCGAAAGGCGGGGACAGGGCCTCTACGAGCAGTACTTC	CASSERRGQGLYEQYF
TRBV6-5	TRBD1	TRBJ1-1	.	TGTGCCAGTTCCCGTACAGGGGGGAACACTGAAGCTTTCTTT	CASSRTGGNTEAFF
TRBV11-2	.	TRBJ2-2	.	TGTGCCAGCAGCTTAGATCTGGCTTCCGGGGAGCTGTTTTTT	CASSLDLASGELFF
TRBV2	.	TRBJ2-7	.	TGTGCCAGCAGTGAAATAGAAGCCTACGAGCAGTACTTC	CASSEIEAYEQYF
TRBV5-6	.	TRBJ1-1	.	TGTGCCAGCAGCCCCAGTACGGGGCGGGGGATCACTGAAGCTTTCTTT	CASSPSTGRGITEAFF
TRBV21-1	.	TRBJ2-2	.	TGTGCCAGCAGCAAAGGGCGGCGAACGAACACCGGGGAGCTGTTTTTT	CASSKGRRTNTGELFF
TRBV11-2	TRBD1	TRBJ1-2	.	TGTGCCAGCAGCTTAGAAATTACAGGGGGCTGGCACTATGGCTACACCTTC	CASSLEITGGWHYGYTF
TRBV7-9	.	TRBJ1-6	.	TGTGCCAGCAGCTTAGATCCGGAGGGTACGCTCGAAAGGGGGGGACCCCTCCACTTT	CASSLDPEGTLERGGPLHF
TRBV10-1	TRBD1	TRBJ1-6	.	TGCGCCAGCATAGGGACAGGGAAATATTCACCCCTCCACTTT	CASIGTGKYSPLHF
TRBV5-6	TRBD1	TRBJ2-6	few	TGTGCCAGCAGCTTAAGTAGGGACAGGTTGACTGGGGCCAACGTCCTGACTTTC	CASSLSRDRLTGANVLTF
TRBV15	.	TRBJ2-7	.	TGTGCCACCAGCAGGGGGGGGCTCGGCGAGCAGTACTTC	CATSRGGLGEQYF
TRBV5-1	.	TRBJ1-2	.	TGCGCCAGCAGACCCCTTCCTGGGAGTGGTGGCTACACCTTC	CASRPLPGSGGYTF
TRBV19	TRBD2	TRBJ2-7	.	TGTGCCAGTAGTCCCCGACTAGCGGGAGGGTGGTACGAGCAGTACTTC	CASSPRLAGGWYEQYF
TRBV24-1	TRBD1	TRBJ2-2	.	TGTGCCACCAGTGAGGGGACAGGGGAAGACACCGGGGAGCTGTTTTTT	CATSEGTGEDTGELFF
TRBV7-6	TRBD1	TRBJ2-2	few	TGTGCCAGCAGCCGGGACAGGGGGCTACGGGGCACCGGGGAGCTGTTTTTT	CASSRDRGLRGTGELFF
TRBV4-1	TRBD1	TRBJ2-1	.	TGCGCCAGCAGCCGATTGCGGACAGGTAGGGAGCAGTTCTTC	CASSRLRTGREQFF
TRBV6-1	TRBD1	TRBJ2-2	.	TGTGCCAGCAGTGAAGCTGGGTGGCAGGGGGTTCCCAGCGGGGAGCTGTTTTTT	CASSEAGWQGVPSGELFF
TRBV12-5	TRBD2	TRBJ2-1	few	TGTGCTAGTGGTTTGGTAGCGGGGGGGCCGGTCCGGGAGCAGTTCTTC	CASGLVAGGPVREQFF
TRBV10-3	.	TRBJ1-1	few	TGTGCCATGCAGGGTGGCGACAACACTGAAGCTTTCTTT	CAMQGGDNTEAFF
TRBV7-7	TRBD2	TRBJ2-1	.	TGTGCTAGCAGCTTCCGACTAGCGGTCTACAATGAGCAGTTCTTC	CASSFRLAVYNEQFF
TRBV11-2	TRBD1	TRBJ1-2	.	TGTGCCAGCAGACAGGGGGGGGACTATGGCTACACCTTC	CASRQGGDYGYTF
TRBV6-1	.	TRBJ1-1	.	TGTGCCAGCAGTGACAATCCCGGGGGGACTGAAGCTTTCTTT	CASSDNPGGTEAFF
TRBV27	TRBD1	TRBJ2-6	.	TGTGCCAGCAGTTTACGGGACAGGGGACACTCCGTCTCTGGGGCCAACGTCCTGACTTTC	CASSLRDRGHSVSGANVLTF
TRBV4-1	TRBD1	TRBJ2-7	.	TGCGCCAGCAGCCAGGGACAGGGGGGGACCTACGAGCAGTACTTC	CASSQGQGGTYEQYF